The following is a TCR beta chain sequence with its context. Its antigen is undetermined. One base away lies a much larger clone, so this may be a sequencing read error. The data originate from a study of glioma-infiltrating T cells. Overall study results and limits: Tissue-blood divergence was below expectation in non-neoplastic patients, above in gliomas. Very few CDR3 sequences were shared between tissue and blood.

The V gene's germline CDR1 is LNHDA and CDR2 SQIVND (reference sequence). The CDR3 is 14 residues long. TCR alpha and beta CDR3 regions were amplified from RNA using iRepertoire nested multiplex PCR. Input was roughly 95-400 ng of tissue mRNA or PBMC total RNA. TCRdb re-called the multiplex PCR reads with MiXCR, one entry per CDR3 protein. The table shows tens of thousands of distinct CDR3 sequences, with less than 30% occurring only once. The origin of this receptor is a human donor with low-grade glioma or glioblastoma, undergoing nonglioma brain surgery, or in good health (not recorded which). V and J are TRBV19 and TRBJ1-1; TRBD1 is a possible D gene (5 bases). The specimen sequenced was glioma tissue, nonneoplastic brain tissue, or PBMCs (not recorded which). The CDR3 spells CASREGRLNTEASF. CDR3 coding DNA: TGTGCCAGTAGGGAGGGGCGACTGAACACTGAAGCTTCCTTT.